The rows below give T cell receptor beta chains drawn from one sample of a study of tumor-infiltrating lymphocytes in primary liver carcinoma. TCRdb fed the multiplex PCR reads into MiXCR, producing one record per CDR3 protein. Of more than 150,000 distinct CDR3 sequences listed, roughly 60% were seen once; the top ten hold around 74%. The sample was peripheral blood. The receptor source for this set is a man aged 35 to 55 with primary liver carcinoma and hepatitis B virus infection. CDR3s include the opening cysteine and the closing phenylalanine or tryptophan. The order of the fields is D gene, V gene, J gene, clone size, CDR3 protein, CDR3 DNA. D genes are given only for firm matches. Rows give clone size only sometimes, using once, few, many, or a class for an expanded clone.

d_call: TRBD2
v_call: TRBV4-1
j_call: TRBJ2-2
clone_size: once
cdr3_aa: CTSRNSGRGGITGELFF
cdr3_nt: TGCACCAGCCGAAACAGCGGGAGAGGGGGAATTACCGGGGAGCTGTTTTTT

d_call: NA
v_call: TRBV6-1
j_call: TRBJ2-3
clone_size: NA
cdr3_aa: CANTNSGGGADTQYF
cdr3_nt: TGTGCCAACACAAATAGCGGAGGGGGGGCAGATACGCAGTATTTT

d_call: NA
v_call: TRBV11-2
j_call: TRBJ1-6
clone_size: many
cdr3_aa: CASSLVLGGDSPLHF
cdr3_nt: TGTGCCAGCAGCTTAGTTTTGGGGGGGGACTCACCCCTCCACTTT

d_call: NA
v_call: TRBV4-2
j_call: TRBJ1-5
clone_size: NA
cdr3_aa: CASSPMTGGNQPQHF
cdr3_nt: TGTGCCAGCAGCCCGATGACAGGCGGCAATCAGCCCCAGCATTTT

d_call: TRBD1
v_call: TRBV4-1
j_call: TRBJ1-2
clone_size: NA
cdr3_aa: CASSQDDQGDYGYTF
cdr3_nt: TGCGCCAGCAGCCAAGATGACCAGGGGGACTATGGCTACACCTTC

d_call: NA
v_call: TRBV6-6
j_call: TRBJ2-6
clone_size: NA
cdr3_aa: CASSFQASGANVLTF
cdr3_nt: TGTGCCAGCAGTTTTCAGGCCTCTGGGGCCAACGTCCTGACTTTC

d_call: NA
v_call: TRBV29-1
j_call: TRBJ2-1
clone_size: NA
cdr3_aa: CSVGPHPSSYNEQFF
cdr3_nt: TGCAGCGTGGGGCCTCATCCCAGCTCCTACAACGAGCAGTTCTTC

d_call: TRBD1
v_call: TRBV7-9
j_call: TRBJ1-6
clone_size: few
cdr3_aa: CASRPRTGDNSPLHF
cdr3_nt: TGTGCCAGCAGACCCCGGACAGGTGATAATTCACCCCTCCACTTT

d_call: TRBD2
v_call: TRBV12-3/TRBV12-4
j_call: TRBJ2-7
clone_size: NA
cdr3_aa: CASSGGLAGTYEQYF
cdr3_nt: TGTGCCAGCAGTGGGGGACTAGCGGGAACCTACGAGCAGTACTTC

d_call: NA
v_call: TRBV14
j_call: TRBJ1-4
clone_size: NA
cdr3_aa: CASSNRATSLNEKLFF
cdr3_nt: TGTGCCAGCAGCAACCGGGCCACAAGTCTTAATGAAAAACTGTTTTTT

d_call: NA
v_call: TRBV6-5
j_call: TRBJ2-7
clone_size: many
cdr3_aa: CASLPRRSSYEQYF
cdr3_nt: TGTGCCAGCCTTCCTAGGAGGTCCTCCTACGAGCAGTACTTC

d_call: NA
v_call: TRBV4-2
j_call: TRBJ1-2
clone_size: many
cdr3_aa: CASSQESSRWGYTF
cdr3_nt: TGTGCCAGCAGCCAAGAATCGTCTAGATGGGGCTACACCTTC

d_call: NA
v_call: TRBV11-2
j_call: TRBJ2-1
clone_size: NA
cdr3_aa: CVSSPRDPEQFF
cdr3_nt: TGTGTCAGCAGCCCACGGGACCCGGAGCAGTTCTTC

d_call: TRBD1
v_call: TRBV6-5
j_call: TRBJ1-5
clone_size: NA
cdr3_aa: CASRPTGSNQPQHF
cdr3_nt: TGTGCCAGCAGACCGACAGGGTCCAATCAGCCCCAGCATTTT

d_call: NA
v_call: TRBV29-1
j_call: TRBJ1-1
clone_size: NA
cdr3_aa: CSVAGQLNTEAFF
cdr3_nt: TGCAGCGTCGCCGGACAGTTGAACACTGAAGCTTTCTTT

d_call: TRBD2
v_call: TRBV6-1
j_call: TRBJ2-1
clone_size: few
cdr3_aa: CASTRAGLADLSYNEQFF
cdr3_nt: TGTGCCAGTACAAGGGCGGGACTAGCGGACTTATCCTACAATGAGCAGTTCTTC

d_call: TRBD2
v_call: TRBV13
j_call: TRBJ2-3
clone_size: NA
cdr3_aa: CGSGVGGDTQYF
cdr3_nt: TGTGGCAGCGGGGTGGGAGGAGATACGCAGTATTTT

d_call: NA
v_call: TRBV7-8
j_call: TRBJ2-7
clone_size: few
cdr3_aa: CASSLEGGGTSSYEQYF
cdr3_nt: TGTGCCAGCAGCTTAGAGGGAGGGGGGACGAGCTCCTACGAGCAGTACTTC

d_call: TRBD1
v_call: TRBV6-5
j_call: TRBJ1-1
clone_size: NA
cdr3_aa: CVRPHRGLGANTEAFF
cdr3_nt: TGTGTCAGACCCCACAGGGGGTTGGGGGCCAACACTGAAGCTTTCTTT

d_call: TRBD2
v_call: TRBV5-4
j_call: TRBJ2-2
clone_size: NA
cdr3_aa: CASSLALAGGPGELFF
cdr3_nt: TGTGCCAGCAGCTTGGCCCTAGCGGGAGGCCCCGGGGAGCTGTTTTTT

d_call: NA
v_call: TRBV5-1
j_call: TRBJ2-7
clone_size: NA
cdr3_aa: CVSSAQGYEQYF
cdr3_nt: TGCGTCAGCAGCGCCCAGGGTTACGAGCAGTACTTC

d_call: NA
v_call: TRBV29-1
j_call: TRBJ1-1
clone_size: NA
cdr3_aa: CSVDRVQGTEAFF
cdr3_nt: TGCAGCGTTGACAGGGTTCAGGGGACTGAAGCTTTCTTT

d_call: NA
v_call: TRBV12-3/TRBV12-4
j_call: TRBJ2-5
clone_size: NA
cdr3_aa: CASSNGQTKETQYF
cdr3_nt: TGTGCCAGCAGCAACGGACAGACCAAAGAGACCCAGTACTTC

d_call: TRBD2
v_call: TRBV9
j_call: TRBJ2-7
clone_size: NA
cdr3_aa: CASNDGRPSYEQYF
cdr3_nt: TGTGCCAGCAATGACGGGAGGCCCTCCTACGAGCAGTACTTC

d_call: TRBD1
v_call: TRBV12-3/TRBV12-4
j_call: TRBJ2-1
clone_size: NA
cdr3_aa: CASSGGTGGWNEQFF
cdr3_nt: TGTGCCAGCAGCGGGGGAACAGGGGGCTGGAATGAGCAGTTCTTC

d_call: NA
v_call: TRBV11-2
j_call: TRBJ2-1
clone_size: medium-sized
cdr3_aa: CASVLGDLRGHEQFF
cdr3_nt: TGTGCCAGCGTACTAGGGGACCTCCGGGGACATGAGCAGTTCTTC

d_call: NA
v_call: TRBV12-3/TRBV12-4
j_call: TRBJ1-3
clone_size: few
cdr3_aa: CASRLGDSGNTIYF
cdr3_nt: TGTGCCAGCAGACTAGGGGACTCTGGAAACACCATATATTTT

d_call: NA
v_call: TRBV6-5
j_call: TRBJ1-2
clone_size: few
cdr3_aa: CASSPGPANGYTF
cdr3_nt: TGTGCCAGCAGTCCGGGGCCCGCCAATGGCTACACCTTC

d_call: NA
v_call: TRBV29-1
j_call: TRBJ2-2
clone_size: NA
cdr3_aa: CSARVSVDTGGLFF
cdr3_nt: TGCAGCGCCAGGGTTTCGGTGGACACCGGGGGGCTGTTTTTT

d_call: NA
v_call: TRBV6-1
j_call: TRBJ2-4
clone_size: NA
cdr3_aa: CASTCDHIGAKNIQYF
cdr3_nt: TGTGCCAGCACTTGTGACCATATCGGGGCCAAAAACATTCAGTACTTC

d_call: NA
v_call: TRBV29-1
j_call: TRBJ1-2
clone_size: many
cdr3_aa: CSVGQHYGYTF
cdr3_nt: TGCAGCGTTGGACAGCACTATGGCTACACCTTC

d_call: TRBD1
v_call: TRBV10-3
j_call: TRBJ1-2
clone_size: few
cdr3_aa: CATWDSERGYTF
cdr3_nt: TGTGCCACATGGGACAGCGAACGTGGCTACACCTTC

d_call: TRBD1
v_call: TRBV4-1
j_call: TRBJ1-2
clone_size: once
cdr3_aa: CASSQGDRATLLNYGYTF
cdr3_nt: TGCGCCAGCAGCCAAGGGGACAGGGCCACCCTTTTAAACTATGGCTACACCTTC

d_call: NA
v_call: TRBV14
j_call: TRBJ1-4
clone_size: few
cdr3_aa: CASSQGGFEKLFF
cdr3_nt: TGTGCCAGCAGCCAAGGGGGATTTGAAAAACTGTTTTTT

d_call: TRBD2
v_call: TRBV5-4
j_call: TRBJ2-2
clone_size: NA
cdr3_aa: CASSLQATSGRVGELFF
cdr3_nt: TGTGCCAGCAGCTTGCAAGCGACTAGCGGGAGAGTAGGGGAGCTGTTTTTT

d_call: NA
v_call: TRBV6-2/TRBV6-3
j_call: TRBJ1-1
clone_size: few
cdr3_aa: CASSYFNTEAFF
cdr3_nt: TGTGCCAGCAGTTACTTTAACACTGAAGCTTTCTTT

d_call: NA
v_call: TRBV28
j_call: TRBJ2-4
clone_size: NA
cdr3_aa: CASSLYLDSKNIQYF
cdr3_nt: TGTGCCAGCAGTTTATATCTGGACAGTAAAAACATTCAGTACTTC

d_call: TRBD2
v_call: TRBV6-5
j_call: TRBJ2-5
clone_size: few
cdr3_aa: CASSLGRDQTGQETQYF
cdr3_nt: TGTGCCAGCAGTCTTGGGAGGGACCAGACGGGTCAAGAGACCCAGTACTTC

d_call: NA
v_call: TRBV28
j_call: TRBJ2-7
clone_size: NA
cdr3_aa: CASSLGGAGSYEQYF
cdr3_nt: TGTGCCAGCAGTTTAGGGGGCGCGGGATCCTACGAGCAGTACTTC

d_call: NA
v_call: TRBV11-2
j_call: TRBJ1-2
clone_size: many
cdr3_aa: CASSLGNGYTF
cdr3_nt: TGTGCCAGCAGCTTAGGGAATGGCTACACCTTC

d_call: NA
v_call: TRBV6-6
j_call: TRBJ2-3
clone_size: NA
cdr3_aa: CASSLDSGFRDRQYF
cdr3_nt: TGTGCCAGCAGCCTTGATAGCGGCTTTCGGGATAGGCAGTATTTT

d_call: TRBD2
v_call: TRBV28
j_call: TRBJ2-1
clone_size: NA
cdr3_aa: CASSPTKTSGSYNEQFF
cdr3_nt: TGTGCCAGCAGTCCGACGAAAACTAGCGGATCCTACAATGAGCAGTTCTTC

d_call: NA
v_call: TRBV11-2
j_call: TRBJ2-1
clone_size: NA
cdr3_aa: CVSSVILERYYNEQFF
cdr3_nt: TGTGTCAGCAGCGTAATTCTAGAACGGTACTACAATGAGCAGTTCTTC

d_call: TRBD2
v_call: TRBV5-4
j_call: TRBJ2-7
clone_size: NA
cdr3_aa: CASSTGTSGLYEQYF
cdr3_nt: TGTGCCAGCAGCACCGGTACTAGCGGCCTCTACGAGCAGTACTTC

d_call: NA
v_call: TRBV29-1
j_call: TRBJ2-5
clone_size: many
cdr3_aa: CSVEGAREETQYF
cdr3_nt: TGCAGCGTTGAAGGGGCCAGGGAGGAGACCCAGTACTTC

d_call: NA
v_call: TRBV6-6
j_call: TRBJ2-7
clone_size: NA
cdr3_aa: CASSSPSDLFEQYF
cdr3_nt: TGTGCCAGCAGTTCCCCCAGCGATCTCTTCGAGCAGTACTTC

d_call: TRBD1
v_call: TRBV7-9
j_call: TRBJ1-6
clone_size: NA
cdr3_aa: CASCDRGKSPLHF
cdr3_nt: TGTGCCAGCTGCGACAGGGGAAAATCACCCCTCCACTTT

d_call: NA
v_call: TRBV6-5
j_call: TRBJ2-2
clone_size: NA
cdr3_aa: CVSFGSLGTGELFF
cdr3_nt: TGTGTCAGCTTCGGGAGCCTGGGCACCGGGGAGCTGTTTTTT